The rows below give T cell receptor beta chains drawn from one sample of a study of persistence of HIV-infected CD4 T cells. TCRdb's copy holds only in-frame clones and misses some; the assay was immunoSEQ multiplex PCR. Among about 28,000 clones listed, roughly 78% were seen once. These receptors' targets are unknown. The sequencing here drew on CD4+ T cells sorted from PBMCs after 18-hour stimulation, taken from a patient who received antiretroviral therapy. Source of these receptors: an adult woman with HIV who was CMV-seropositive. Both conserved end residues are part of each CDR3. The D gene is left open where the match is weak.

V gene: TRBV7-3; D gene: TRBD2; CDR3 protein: CASSLIQGLALTLQYF
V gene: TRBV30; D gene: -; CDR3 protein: CAWSDVVSETQYF
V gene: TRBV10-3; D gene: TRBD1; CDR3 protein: CAISQPGQGANEQFF
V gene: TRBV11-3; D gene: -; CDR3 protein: CASSPSRHSGANVLTF
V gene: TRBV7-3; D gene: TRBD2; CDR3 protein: CASSLIGTSGGITDTQYF
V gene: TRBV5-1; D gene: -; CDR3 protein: CASRATGANYGYTF
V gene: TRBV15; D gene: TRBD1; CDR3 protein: CATSRETGGYEQYF
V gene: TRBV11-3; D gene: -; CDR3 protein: CASSLTTLSEAFF
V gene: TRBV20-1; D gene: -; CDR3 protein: CSATLLSEQFF
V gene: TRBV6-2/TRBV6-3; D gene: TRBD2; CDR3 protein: CASSSSVSGGARTGELFF
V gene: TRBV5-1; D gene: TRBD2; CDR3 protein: CASSVKGLANTGELFF
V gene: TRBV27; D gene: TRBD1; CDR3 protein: CASSQSPDRGSGNTIYF
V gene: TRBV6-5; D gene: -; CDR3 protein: CASSYSGIGNTEAFF
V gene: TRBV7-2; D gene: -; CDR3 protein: CASSLETGSIRTQYF
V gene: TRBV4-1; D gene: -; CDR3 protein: CASSQIPGSGLLSSYNEQFF
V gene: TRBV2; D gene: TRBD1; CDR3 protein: CASTIQGATGYTF
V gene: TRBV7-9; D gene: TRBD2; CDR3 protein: CASRNTSGGIWELFF
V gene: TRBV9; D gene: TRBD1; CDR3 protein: CASSGQGVGGNTIYF
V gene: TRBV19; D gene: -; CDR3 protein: CASSIPTGPQHF